These 27 T cell receptor beta chains share one sample of origin, sequenced in a study of Ad26.COV2.S vaccination and SARS-CoV-2 variants. Profiling relied on immunoSEQ multiplex PCR, and the TCRdb table lists in-frame clones only, not all of them. The sample includes approximately 480,000 clones, approximately 88% seen only once; the top ten take about 13%. The treatment here: about 20 received Ad26.COV2.S at low or high dose, single or two shots; 5 received placebo; per-sample allocation not given. Sampling was performed 63 days after the first vaccine or placebo injection. Specimen: peripheral blood, collected in a trial of Ad26.COV2.S vaccine versus placebo. The receptors were gathered from a person aged 18-65 years who received the Ad26.COV2.S COVID-19 vaccine or a placebo.

V is TRBV7-9 and J is TRBJ1-2; no definite D call. This CDR3 is 16 amino acids long. Trimming shortened V by 1 base and J by 2 bases, and 14 bases separated the two germline ends. Germline V CDR1 and CDR2: SEHNR, FQNEAQ (reference sequence). The CDR3 sequence: CASSLVSGGPNYGYTF. Here the CDR3 DNA reads TGTGCCAGCAGCTTAGTTTCTGGCGGCCCAAACTATGGCTACACCTTC.

This chain joins TRBV29-1 and TRBJ2-1; TRBD2 matches at 7 bases. The CDR3 sequence is 11 residues long. The junction had 2 bases not matched to a gene; V was cut back by 7 bases and J by 5 bases. Germline V CDR1 and CDR2: SQVTM, ANQGSEA. CDR3 DNA: TGCAGCGGCGGGACTAACAATGAGCAGTTCTTC. Amino acid sequence: CSGGTNNEQFF.

V gene TRBV29-1 combines with J gene TRBJ1-2; D is possibly TRBD1 (6 bases). This CDR3 has 14 residues. Germline V gene lookup returns CDR1 SQVTM and CDR2 ANQGSEA. The ends were cut back, 7 bases at V and 2 bases at J, with 17 bases in the middle. The CDR3 region has the DNA TGCAGCGCCGAACAGGGCCAGGGGAACTATGGCTACACCTTC. This sequence encodes CSAEQGQGNYGYTF.

V usage is TRBV28 and J usage is TRBJ2-3; 11 bases agree with TRBD2. Germline V CDR1 and CDR2: MDHEN, SYDVKM. The CDR3 spans 19 residues. The V gene end was trimmed by 3 bases and the J gene end by 1 base; junction bases not matched to a gene: 12. The CDR3 sequence is CASSFRSGRAPSGTDTQYF. The CDR3 DNA reads as TGTGCCAGCAGTTTTCGTAGCGGGAGGGCTCCCTCCGGCACAGATACGCAGTATTTT. Full variable domain (remainder filled in from reference TRBV28 and TRBJ2-3): DVKVTQSSRYLVKRTGEKVFLECVQDMDHENMFWYRQDPGLGLRLIYFSYDVKMKEKGDIPEGYSVSREKKERFSLILESASTNQTSMYLCASSFRSGRAPSGTDTQYFGPGTRLTVL.

This sequence joins TRBV28 and TRBJ2-6; D remains ambiguous. Trimming removed 5 bases at V and 0 bases at J, with 5 bases between. In germline, CDR1 is MDHEN, CDR2 SYDVKM. The CDR3 has 14 residues. CDR3 sequence: CASSLPSGANVLTF. In DNA form, the CDR3 reads TGTGCCAGCAGTCTCCCCTCTGGGGCCAACGTCCTGACTTTC.

The chain carries TRBV7-2 and TRBJ2-1; possibly TRBD2 for D (6 bases). CDR1 is SGHTA and CDR2 is FQGNSA in the germline V gene. V shed 5 bases and J shed 2 bases, with 19 bases lying between them. This CDR3 contains 17 residues. CDR3 DNA sequence: TGTGCCAGCAGCGTAGGGACGGGGGTCCCAACCTACAATGAGCAGTTCTTC. It is translated as CASSVGTGVPTYNEQFF. Based on the CDR3 plus reference TRBV7-2 and TRBJ2-1, the full variable domain is GAGVSQSPSNKVTEKGKDVELRCDPISGHTALYWYRQSLGQGLEFLIYFQGNSAPDKSGLPSDRFSAERTGGSVSTLTIQRTQQEDSAVYLCASSVGTGVPTYNEQFFGPGTRLTVL.

Many counts were recorded for this clone. V is TRBV27 and J is TRBJ2-7; the match to TRBD1 covers 9 bases. After removal of 6 bases from V and 3 bases from J, the junction contained 12 bases not matched to a gene. Germline CDR1 MNHEY, CDR2 SMNVEV (reference sequence). The CDR3 length is 16 residues. The CDR3 bases are TGTGCCAGCAGCCCTAGGGGGACAGGGTCAGACTACGAGCAGTACTTC. This encodes CASSPRGTGSDYEQYF.

The rearrangement joins TRBV6-6 to TRBJ1-2; D gene uncertain. Deletions cut 6 bases from V and 14 bases from J, with 16 bases between. Germline V CDR1 and CDR2: MNHNY, SVGAGI (reference sequence). This CDR3 is built from 11 residues. CDR3 in DNA: TGTGCCAGCAGCGAACCCGGGCCCATTACCTTC. Residues: CASSEPGPITF.

V and J are TRBV12-3 or TRBV12-4 and TRBJ1-3; D gene uncertain. The CDR3 is 12 amino acids. Trimming pared 3 bases from V and 4 bases from J, leaving 4 bases between. The CDR3 protein is CASSFSGNTIYF. In DNA, the CDR3 is TGTGCCAGCAGTTTCAGCGGAAACACCATATATTTT.

V is TRBV9 and J is TRBJ1-3; D remains unclear. The germline V gene encodes CDR1 SGDLS and CDR2 YYNGEE. V shed 4 bases and J shed 4 bases, with 15 bases lying between them. The CDR3 spans 15 residues. The chain's CDR3 is CASSPPGGRGNTIYF. CDR3 in DNA: TGTGCCAGCAGCCCCCCGGGTGGCCGAGGAAACACCATATATTTT.

The table lists this clone with a few counts. This chain links TRBV6-2 or TRBV6-3 with TRBJ1-5; TRBD1 is a possible D gene (5 bases). CDR1 is MNHEY and CDR2 is SVGEGT in the germline V gene. V shed 4 bases and J shed 2 bases, with 9 bases lying between them. This CDR3 contains 14 residues. CDR3 residues: CASSWQGGNQPQHF. CDR3 nucleotide sequence: TGTGCCAGCAGTTGGCAGGGTGGCAATCAGCCCCAGCATTTT.

This clone is a singleton in its sample. V usage is TRBV4-2 and J usage is TRBJ1-1; 7 positions match TRBD1. J lost 4 bases, V lost 4 bases, and 18 bases had no gene match. CDR3 length equals 18 residues. CDR1 and CDR2 (germline): LGHNA, YNFKEQ. The DNA for the CDR3 is TGTGCCAGCAGCCGGCCCGAGCGACGACAGGGAATCGGCACTGAAGCTTTCTTT. It translates to CASSRPERRQGIGTEAFF.

The rearrangement uses TRBV5-5 and TRBJ1-2; 11 bases align to TRBD1. Trimming cost V 0 bases and J 4 bases; bases outside gene matches: 5. Germline-derived CDR1 and CDR2 are SGHKS and YYEKEE (reference sequence). The CDR3 has 16 amino acids. CDR3 region: CASSLGQGTGGYGYTF. The CDR3 DNA reads as TGTGCCAGCAGCTTGGGACAGGGGACAGGGGGCTATGGCTACACCTTC.

The chain combines TRBV28 with TRBJ1-2; 7 nucleotides line up with TRBD1. CDR1 and CDR2 from the germline V gene are MDHEN and SYDVKM. The CDR3 runs 16 residues. The J segment lost 4 bases and the V segment lost 4 bases, leaving 12 bases of the junction unmatched. The CDR3: CASSSPTGAILYGYTF. The CDR3, as DNA: TGTGCCAGCAGTTCCCCTACAGGGGCCATCCTCTATGGCTACACCTTC.

The gene calls are TRBV13 and TRBJ2-1; possibly TRBD2 for D (6 bases). Per germline, CDR1 PRHDT and CDR2 FYEKMQ (reference sequence). There are 13 residues in the CDR3. V was cut by 5 bases and J by 9 bases, with 14 bases left in between. This CDR3 is CASSPRTNIEQFF. CDR3 coding DNA: TGTGCCAGCAGCCCGAGGACTAATATTGAGCAGTTCTTC.

The J gene is TRBJ1-2, the V gene TRBV19; TRBD1 matches 10 bases. This CDR3 has 18 amino acids. Trimming took 1 base from V and 5 from J; bases not matched to a gene: 13. CDR1 and CDR2 (germline): LNHDA, SQIVND (reference sequence). CDR3 sequence (DNA): TGTGCCAGTAGTATAGTTGGGCCTTCGGGACAGGGGCCTTATGGCTACACCTTC. Amino acid sequence: CASSIVGPSGQGPYGYTF.

The chain uses TRBV18 and TRBJ2-7; tentatively, D is TRBD1 (6 bases). The length of the CDR3 is 13 residues. The germline gives CDR1 KGHSH, CDR2 LQKENI. V lost 3 bases, J lost 2 bases, and 8 bases lay in between. Here the CDR3 DNA reads TGTGCCAGCTCACCTGGACAGACCTACGAGCAGTACTTC. Translated: CASSPGQTYEQYF. Filled out from reference TRBV18 and TRBJ2-7, the complete variable domain reads NAGVMQNPRHLVRRRGQEARLRCSPMKGHSHVYWYRQLPEEGLKFMVYLQKENIIDESGMPKERFSAEFPKEGPSILRIQQVVRGDSAAYFCASSPGQTYEQYFGPGTRLTVT.

Points on this clone: A much bigger clone sits one base away, suggesting this may be a read error. Within the sample, other DNA sequences also encode this same CDR3. V gene TRBV6-2 or TRBV6-3 combines with J gene TRBJ1-5; 7 positions match TRBD1. Germline V gives CDR1 MNHEY, CDR2 SVGEGT. The CDR3 is 15 amino acids. V lost 6 bases to trimming and J lost 4 bases; unmatched junction nucleotides: 9. The CDR3 nucleotides read TGTGCCAGCAGCCCCCGAGGGGGACAGAATCAGCCCCAGCATTTT. Encoded protein: CASSPRGGQNQPQHF.

V is TRBV28 and J is TRBJ1-5; no clear D. Germline loops: CDR1 MDHEN, CDR2 SYDVKM. The CDR3 loop spans 14 amino acids. The V gene lost 2 bases and the J gene lost 3 bases, with 8 bases spanning the gap. In nucleotides, the CDR3 is TGTGCCAGCAGTTTACTACAGAACAATCAGCCCCAGCATTTT. Translating gives CASSLLQNNQPQHF.

The rearrangement joins TRBV28 to TRBJ1-2; D is unclear. Germline CDR1 MDHEN, CDR2 SYDVKM. Trimming stripped 10 bases from V and 8 bases from J, with 14 bases between. The CDR3 covers 11 residues. This CDR3 is CATDSSGGYTF. Here the CDR3 DNA reads TGTGCCACCGATTCGAGCGGGGGCTACACCTTC.

This chain uses TRBV7-2 with TRBJ1-5, with no clear D. The CDR3 extends over 13 amino acids. V lost 5 bases, J lost 4 bases, and 9 bases lay in between. Germline CDR1 and CDR2: SGHTA and FQGNSA. The CDR3: CASSQHENQPQHF. In nucleotides, the CDR3 is TGTGCCAGCAGCCAACACGAAAATCAGCCCCAGCATTTT.

The V and J genes are TRBV25-1 and TRBJ2-3; D possibly uses TRBD1 or TRBD2 (5 bases each). The CDR3 has 15 amino acids. CDR1 is MGHDK, CDR2 SYGVNS, per germline. The V and J ends lost 6 bases and 4 bases respectively, with 17 bases between them. CDR3 protein: CASRSGPGKADTQYF. The CDR3 DNA follows: TGTGCCAGCAGGTCGGGACCAGGGAAGGCAGATACGCAGTATTTT.

This chain connects TRBV28 to TRBJ1-1; D gene ambiguous. Germline CDR1 is MDHEN and CDR2 is SYDVKM. V was trimmed by 5 bases and J by 3 bases, leaving 7 bases between them. The CDR3 sequence is 12 residues long. Written as DNA, the CDR3 is TGTGCCAGCAGTATGGGGTACACTGAAGCTTTCTTT. It specifies CASSMGYTEAFF.

This clone was seen only once. The CDR3 protein is CASSLDRGLPNTEAFF. The CDR3 nucleotides are TGTGCCAGCAGCTTGGACAGGGGCTTACCGAACACTGAAGCTTTCTTT. The rearrangement links TRBV7-2 to TRBJ1-1; 9 positions agree with TRBD1. Germline values: CDR1 SGHTA, CDR2 FQGNSA. The CDR3 has 16 residues. J gave up 1 base and V 3 bases, and 6 bases lay outside the gene matches.

The chain employs TRBV19 and TRBJ2-5; D assignment may be TRBD1 or TRBD2 (5 bases each). This CDR3 is built from 14 residues. V was clipped by 4 bases and J by 6 bases, with 15 bases between them. Germline assignment: CDR1 LNHDA and CDR2 SQIVND (reference sequence). CDR3 sequence: CASSNSRGRKTQYF. The CDR3 DNA follows: TGTGCCAGTAGTAACAGTAGGGGACGGAAGACCCAGTACTTC.

V usage is TRBV28 and J usage is TRBJ1-1; 7 bases line up with TRBD1. The length of the CDR3 is 13 residues. The ends lost 6 bases at V and 7 bases at J; junction bases unmatched: 8. CDR1 and CDR2 (germline): MDHEN, SYDVKM. Written as DNA, the CDR3 is TGTGCCAGCAGCGCCACCGGGACAGTTGAAGCTTTCTTT. It specifies CASSATGTVEAFF.

The chain has TRBV28 and TRBJ2-2, with 10 positions matching TRBD1. CDR1 MDHEN and CDR2 SYDVKM come from the germline V gene. The CDR3 is made up of 15 amino acids. V dropped 5 bases and J dropped 5; count of bases not matched to a gene: 5. CDR3 nucleotide sequence: TGTGCCAGCAGTACCAGGACAGGGGGAACCGGGGAGCTGTTTTTT. Translated, it gives CASSTRTGGTGELFF. Together with reference TRBV28 and TRBJ2-2, the CDR3 gives the full variable domain: DVKVTQSSRYLVKRTGEKVFLECVQDMDHENMFWYRQDPGLGLRLIYFSYDVKMKEKGDIPEGYSVSREKKERFSLILESASTNQTSMYLCASSTRTGGTGELFFGEGSRLTVL.